This T cell receptor beta chain came from a study of T cells after yellow fever vaccination. Overall study results and limits: Faster peaking, at day 5 versus 15, marked a secondary response that was weaker.

This clonotype was seen a handful of times. Its antigen is as yet unknown. By 5'RACE template switching, TCR cDNA was produced, with a universal primer site and UMIs added in the process. Each CDR3 protein gets one entry after TCRdb re-called the 5' RACE reads with MiXCR. The data show 550,000 or so distinct CDR3 sequences, with 19% seen just once and around an eighth held by the top ten. Looked up from germline, CDR1 is SGHRS and CDR2 is YFSETQ. The V end was cut by 2 bases, the J end by 3 bases, with 12 bases between. The CDR3 covers 15 residues. The material sequenced was PBMCs, taken 15 days after the yellow fever booster vaccination. This receptor was taken from a man under 40 who received the YFV17D yellow fever vaccine. V is TRBV5-1 and J is TRBJ1-3; D perhaps matches TRBD1 (6 bases). CDR3 sequence (DNA): TGCGCCAGCAGCTTACAGGGAGGCCTTGGAAACACCATATATTTT. The encoded protein is CASSLQGGLGNTIYF.